Sequencing of this T cell receptor beta chain was carried out in a study of Ad26.COV2.S vaccination and SARS-CoV-2 variants. The wider study: Intramuscular Ad26.COV2.S at 5x10^10 or 1x10^11 viral particles.

General study points: From the TCR breadth and depth analyses, total T cell responses may have been underestimated.

On this clone: Its specificity is not known.

Per germline, CDR1 DFQATT and CDR2 SNEGSKA (reference sequence). This CDR3 has 11 amino acids. Trimming shortened V by 5 bases and J by 4 bases, and 8 bases separated the two germline ends. Libraries were prepared by immunoSEQ multiplex PCR; TCRdb keeps only in-frame clonotypes and omits some of them. The data hold around 400,000 clones, with 75% to 90% observed a single time. Documented treatment: about 20 received Ad26.COV2.S at low or high dose, single or two shots; 5 received placebo; per-sample allocation not given. Day 63 after the first vaccine or placebo injection was the time point for sampling. The study used a vaccine consisting of an Ad26 vector that expressed Wuhan-strain SARS-CoV-2 spike.

The chain links TRBV20-1 to TRBJ1-2; no firm D call. This receptor was identified in a person between 18 and 65 years old who received the Ad26.COV2.S COVID-19 vaccine or a placebo. The sequences come from peripheral blood, collected in a trial of Ad26.COV2.S vaccine versus placebo. The CDR3 here is CSAPEAYGYTF. The CDR3 region has the DNA TGCAGTGCTCCCGAGGCCTATGGCTACACCTTC.